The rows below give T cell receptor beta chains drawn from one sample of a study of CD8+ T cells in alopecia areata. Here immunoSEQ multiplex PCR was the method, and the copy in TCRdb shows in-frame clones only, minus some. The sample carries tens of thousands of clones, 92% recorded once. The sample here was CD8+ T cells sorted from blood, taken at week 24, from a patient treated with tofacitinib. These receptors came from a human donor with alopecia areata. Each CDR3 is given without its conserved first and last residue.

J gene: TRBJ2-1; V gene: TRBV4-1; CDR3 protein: ASSHYVEGNNEQF
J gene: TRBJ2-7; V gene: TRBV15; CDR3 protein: ATSRPGGSGNEQY
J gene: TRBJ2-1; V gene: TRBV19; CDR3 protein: ASSMDRVVYNEQF
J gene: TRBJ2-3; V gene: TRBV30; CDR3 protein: AWSSTGTSTDTQY
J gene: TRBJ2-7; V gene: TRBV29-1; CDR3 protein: SVVWLGTGAYEQY
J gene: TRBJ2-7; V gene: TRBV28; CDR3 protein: ASSLIPYEQY
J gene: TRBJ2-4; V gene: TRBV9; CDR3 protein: ASSATYLGKGRNIQY
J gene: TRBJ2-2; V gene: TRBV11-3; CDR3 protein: ASSLGDTGELF
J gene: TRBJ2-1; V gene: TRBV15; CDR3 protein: ATSTDRAAYNEQF
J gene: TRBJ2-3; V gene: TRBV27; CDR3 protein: ASSRNRGFTDTQY
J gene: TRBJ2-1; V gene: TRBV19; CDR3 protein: ASSIPQGLF
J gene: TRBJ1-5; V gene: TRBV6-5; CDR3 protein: ASKESAGRIQPQH
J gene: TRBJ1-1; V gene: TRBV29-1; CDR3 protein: SVEEPNTEAF
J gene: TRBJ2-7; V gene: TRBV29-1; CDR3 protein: SVEILEPKDSYEQY
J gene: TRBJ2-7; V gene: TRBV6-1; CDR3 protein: ASRNRDLGPEQY
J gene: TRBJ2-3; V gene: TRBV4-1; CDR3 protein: ASSQENRGGDTQY
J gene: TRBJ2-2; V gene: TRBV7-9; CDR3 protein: ASSLGLLTGELF
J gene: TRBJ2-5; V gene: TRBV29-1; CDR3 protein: SVGDSGVETQY
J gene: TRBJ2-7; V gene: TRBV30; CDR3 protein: AWSSRTGRLSYEQY
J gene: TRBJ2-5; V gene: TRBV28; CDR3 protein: ASSFEAEETQY
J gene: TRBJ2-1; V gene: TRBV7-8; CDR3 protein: ASSLREQF
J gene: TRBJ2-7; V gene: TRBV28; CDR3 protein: ASSKGGGEQY
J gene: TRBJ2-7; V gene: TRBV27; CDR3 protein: ASSYPPSGEQY
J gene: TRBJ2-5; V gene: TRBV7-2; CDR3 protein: ASSLATGTGTPY
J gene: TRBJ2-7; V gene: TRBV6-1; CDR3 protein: ASSEIGTGPYEQY
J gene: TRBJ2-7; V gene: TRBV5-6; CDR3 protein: ASSSGGEQY
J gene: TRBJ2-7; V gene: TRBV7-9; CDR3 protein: ASSLVGNEQY
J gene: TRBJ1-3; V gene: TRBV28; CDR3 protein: ASSTGPGNTIY
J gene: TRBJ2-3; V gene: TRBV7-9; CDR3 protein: ASSPMRGGTDTQY
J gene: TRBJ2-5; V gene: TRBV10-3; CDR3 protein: AISGPRDRGGETQY
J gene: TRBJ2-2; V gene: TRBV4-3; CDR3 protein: ASSQAMTGSTGELF
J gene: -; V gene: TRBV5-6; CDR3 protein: ASSQDRSYEQY
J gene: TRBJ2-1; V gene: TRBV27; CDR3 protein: ASSLIGSGGLDNEQF
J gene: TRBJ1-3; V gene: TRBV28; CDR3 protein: ASRTVLGVAPGNTIY
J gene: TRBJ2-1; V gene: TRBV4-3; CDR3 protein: ASSQDIGGDWRTGNEQF
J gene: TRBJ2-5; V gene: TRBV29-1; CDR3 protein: SVETGTAQETQY
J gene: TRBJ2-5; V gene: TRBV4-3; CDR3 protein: ASSQVAGEQETQY
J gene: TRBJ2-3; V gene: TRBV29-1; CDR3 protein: SAEHILTDTQY
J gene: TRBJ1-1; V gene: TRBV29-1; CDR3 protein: SVADRGISELPMNTEAF
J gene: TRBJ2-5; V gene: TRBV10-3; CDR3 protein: AISESTPETQY
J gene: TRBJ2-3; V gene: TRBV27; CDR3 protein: ASSLWASGATDTQY
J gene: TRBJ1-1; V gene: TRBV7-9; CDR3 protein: ASSLSGQGIAEAF
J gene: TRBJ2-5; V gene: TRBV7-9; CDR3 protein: ASSLTTAGEETQY
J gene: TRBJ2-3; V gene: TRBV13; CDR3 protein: ASSLGIDTQY
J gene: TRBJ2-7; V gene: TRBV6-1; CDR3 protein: ASSETGRSSYEQY
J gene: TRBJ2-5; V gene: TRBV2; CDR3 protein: ASSLSGRGTGKGETQY
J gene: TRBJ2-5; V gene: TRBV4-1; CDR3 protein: ASSQDPSGAPQETQY
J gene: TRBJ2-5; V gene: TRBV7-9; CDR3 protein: ASSQRIGQGKETQY
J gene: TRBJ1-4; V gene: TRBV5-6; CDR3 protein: ASSLGSGNEKLF
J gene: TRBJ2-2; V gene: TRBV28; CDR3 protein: ASSFRGAGELF
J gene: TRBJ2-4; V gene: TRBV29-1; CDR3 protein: SVDGLAGEAAKNIQY
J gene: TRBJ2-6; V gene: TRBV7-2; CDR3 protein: ASSYGPLTFGANVLT
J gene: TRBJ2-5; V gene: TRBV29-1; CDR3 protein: SVEVEWKETQY
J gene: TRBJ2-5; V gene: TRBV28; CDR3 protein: ASSFRTSGELETQY
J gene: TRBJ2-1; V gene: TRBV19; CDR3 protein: ASSIGEGLSYNEQF
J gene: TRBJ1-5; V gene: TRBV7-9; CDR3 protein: ASSLVDSNQPQH
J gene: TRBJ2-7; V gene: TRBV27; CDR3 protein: ASSYNQQTYEQY
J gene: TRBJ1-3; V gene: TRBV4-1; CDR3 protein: ASSRLTPHSGNTIY
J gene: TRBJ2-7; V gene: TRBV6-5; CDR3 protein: ASSYGQTWGEQY
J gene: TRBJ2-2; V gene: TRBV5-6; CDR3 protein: ASSLAGGLPGELF